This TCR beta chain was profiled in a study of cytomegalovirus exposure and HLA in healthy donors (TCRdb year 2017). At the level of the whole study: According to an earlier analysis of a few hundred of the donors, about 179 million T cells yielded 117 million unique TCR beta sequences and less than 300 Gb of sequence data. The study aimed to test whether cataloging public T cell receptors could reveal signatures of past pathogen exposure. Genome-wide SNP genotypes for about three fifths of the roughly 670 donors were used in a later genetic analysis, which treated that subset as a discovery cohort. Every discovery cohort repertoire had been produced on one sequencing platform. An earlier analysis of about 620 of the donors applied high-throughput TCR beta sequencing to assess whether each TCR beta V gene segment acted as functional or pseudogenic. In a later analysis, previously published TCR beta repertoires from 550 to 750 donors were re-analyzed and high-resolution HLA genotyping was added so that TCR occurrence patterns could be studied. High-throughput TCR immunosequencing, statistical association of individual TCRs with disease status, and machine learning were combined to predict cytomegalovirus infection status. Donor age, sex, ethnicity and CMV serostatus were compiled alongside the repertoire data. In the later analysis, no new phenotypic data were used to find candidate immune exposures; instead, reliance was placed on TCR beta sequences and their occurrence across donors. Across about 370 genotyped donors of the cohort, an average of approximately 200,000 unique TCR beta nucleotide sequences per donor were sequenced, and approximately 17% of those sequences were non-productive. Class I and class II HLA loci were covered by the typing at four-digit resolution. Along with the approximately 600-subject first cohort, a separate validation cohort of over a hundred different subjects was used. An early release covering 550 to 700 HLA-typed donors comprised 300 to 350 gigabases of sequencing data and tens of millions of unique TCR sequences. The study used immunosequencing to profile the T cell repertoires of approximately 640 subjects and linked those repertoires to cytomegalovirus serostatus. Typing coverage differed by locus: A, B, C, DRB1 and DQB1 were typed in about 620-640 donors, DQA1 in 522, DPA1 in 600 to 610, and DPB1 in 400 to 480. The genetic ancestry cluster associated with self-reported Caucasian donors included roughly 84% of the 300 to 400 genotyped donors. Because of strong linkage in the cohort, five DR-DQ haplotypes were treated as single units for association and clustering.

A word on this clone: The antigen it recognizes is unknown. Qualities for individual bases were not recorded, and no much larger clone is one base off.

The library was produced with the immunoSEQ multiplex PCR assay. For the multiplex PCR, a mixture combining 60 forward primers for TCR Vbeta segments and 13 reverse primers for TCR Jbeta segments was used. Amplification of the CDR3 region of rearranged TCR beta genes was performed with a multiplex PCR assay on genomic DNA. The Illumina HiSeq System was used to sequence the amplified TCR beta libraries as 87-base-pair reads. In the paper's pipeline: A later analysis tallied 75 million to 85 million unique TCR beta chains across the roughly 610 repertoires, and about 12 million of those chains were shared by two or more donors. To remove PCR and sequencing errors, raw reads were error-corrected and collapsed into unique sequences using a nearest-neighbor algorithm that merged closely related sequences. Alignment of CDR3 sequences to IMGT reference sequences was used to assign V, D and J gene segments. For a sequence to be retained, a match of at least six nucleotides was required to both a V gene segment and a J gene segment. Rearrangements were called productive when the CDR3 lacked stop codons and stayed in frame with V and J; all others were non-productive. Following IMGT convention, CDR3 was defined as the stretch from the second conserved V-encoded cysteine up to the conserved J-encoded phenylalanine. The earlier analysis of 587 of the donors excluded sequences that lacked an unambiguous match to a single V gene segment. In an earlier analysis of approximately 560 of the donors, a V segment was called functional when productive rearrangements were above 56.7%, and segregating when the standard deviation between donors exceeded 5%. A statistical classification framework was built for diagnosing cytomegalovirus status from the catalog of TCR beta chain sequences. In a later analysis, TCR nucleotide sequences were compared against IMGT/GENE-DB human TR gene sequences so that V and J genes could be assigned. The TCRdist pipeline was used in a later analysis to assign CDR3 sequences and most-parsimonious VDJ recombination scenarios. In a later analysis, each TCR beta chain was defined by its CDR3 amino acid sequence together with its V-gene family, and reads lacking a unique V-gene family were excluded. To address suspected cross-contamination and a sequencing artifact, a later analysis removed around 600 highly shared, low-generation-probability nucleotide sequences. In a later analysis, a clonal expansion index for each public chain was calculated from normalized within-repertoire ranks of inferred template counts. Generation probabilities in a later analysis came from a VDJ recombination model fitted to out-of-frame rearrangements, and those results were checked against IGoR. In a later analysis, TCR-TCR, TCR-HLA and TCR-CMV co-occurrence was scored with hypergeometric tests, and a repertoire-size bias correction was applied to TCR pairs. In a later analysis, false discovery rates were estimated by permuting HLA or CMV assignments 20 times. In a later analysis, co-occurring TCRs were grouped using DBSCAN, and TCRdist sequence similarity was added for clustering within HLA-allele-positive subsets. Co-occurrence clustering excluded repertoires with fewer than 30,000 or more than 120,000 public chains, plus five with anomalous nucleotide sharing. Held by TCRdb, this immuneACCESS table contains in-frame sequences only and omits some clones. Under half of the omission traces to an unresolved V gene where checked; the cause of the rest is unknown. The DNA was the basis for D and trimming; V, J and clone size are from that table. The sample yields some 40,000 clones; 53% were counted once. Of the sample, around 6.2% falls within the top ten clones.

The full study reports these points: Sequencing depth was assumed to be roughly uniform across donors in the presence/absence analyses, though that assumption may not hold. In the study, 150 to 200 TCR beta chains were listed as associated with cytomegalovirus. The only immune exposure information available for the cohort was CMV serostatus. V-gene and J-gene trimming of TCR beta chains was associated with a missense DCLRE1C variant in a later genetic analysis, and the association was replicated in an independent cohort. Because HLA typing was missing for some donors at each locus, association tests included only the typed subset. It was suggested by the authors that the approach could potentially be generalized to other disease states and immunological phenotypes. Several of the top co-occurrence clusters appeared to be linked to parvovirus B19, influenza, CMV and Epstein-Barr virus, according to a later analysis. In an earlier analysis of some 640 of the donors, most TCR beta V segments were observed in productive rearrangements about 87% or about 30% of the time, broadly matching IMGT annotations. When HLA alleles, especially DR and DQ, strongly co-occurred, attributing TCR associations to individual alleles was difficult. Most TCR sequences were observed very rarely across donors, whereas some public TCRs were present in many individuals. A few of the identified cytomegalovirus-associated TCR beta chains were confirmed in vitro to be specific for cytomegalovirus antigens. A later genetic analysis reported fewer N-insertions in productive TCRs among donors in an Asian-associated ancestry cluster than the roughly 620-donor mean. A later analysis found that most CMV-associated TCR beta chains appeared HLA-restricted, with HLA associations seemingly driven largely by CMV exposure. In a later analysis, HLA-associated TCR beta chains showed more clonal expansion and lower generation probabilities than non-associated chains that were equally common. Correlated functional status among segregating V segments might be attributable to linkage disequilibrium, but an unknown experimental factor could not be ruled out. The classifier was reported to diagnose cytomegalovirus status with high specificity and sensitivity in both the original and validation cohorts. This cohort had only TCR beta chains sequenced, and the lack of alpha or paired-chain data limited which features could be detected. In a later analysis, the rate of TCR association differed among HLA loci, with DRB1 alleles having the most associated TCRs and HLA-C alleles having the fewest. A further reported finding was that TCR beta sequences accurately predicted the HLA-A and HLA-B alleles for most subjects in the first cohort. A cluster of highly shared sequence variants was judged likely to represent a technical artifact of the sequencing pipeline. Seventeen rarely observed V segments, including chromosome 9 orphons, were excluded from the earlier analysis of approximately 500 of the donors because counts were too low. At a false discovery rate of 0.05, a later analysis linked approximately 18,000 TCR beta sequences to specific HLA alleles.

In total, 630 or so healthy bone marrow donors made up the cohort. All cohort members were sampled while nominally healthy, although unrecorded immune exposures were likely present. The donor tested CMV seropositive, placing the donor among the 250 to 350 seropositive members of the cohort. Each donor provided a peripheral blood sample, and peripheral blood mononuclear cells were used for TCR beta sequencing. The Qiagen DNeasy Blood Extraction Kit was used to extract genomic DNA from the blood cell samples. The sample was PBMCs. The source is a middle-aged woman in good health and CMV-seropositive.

Here the CDR3 is given as CASSENPGVYGYTF. In nucleotides, the sequence is TGTGCCAGCAGTGAAAATCCGGGGGTCTATGGCTACACCTTC. This chain joins TRBV2 to TRBJ1-2; the D gene is possibly TRBD1, with 5 bases matching. The CDR3 starts with the cysteine, ends with the phenylalanine, and has 14 residues. Solely the CDR3 DNA is kept, with 42 bases framed from the first base. V sheds 2 bases and J sheds 4 bases, leaving 11 bases between their ends. CDR1 SNHLY and CDR2 FYNNEI are derived from the germline V gene.